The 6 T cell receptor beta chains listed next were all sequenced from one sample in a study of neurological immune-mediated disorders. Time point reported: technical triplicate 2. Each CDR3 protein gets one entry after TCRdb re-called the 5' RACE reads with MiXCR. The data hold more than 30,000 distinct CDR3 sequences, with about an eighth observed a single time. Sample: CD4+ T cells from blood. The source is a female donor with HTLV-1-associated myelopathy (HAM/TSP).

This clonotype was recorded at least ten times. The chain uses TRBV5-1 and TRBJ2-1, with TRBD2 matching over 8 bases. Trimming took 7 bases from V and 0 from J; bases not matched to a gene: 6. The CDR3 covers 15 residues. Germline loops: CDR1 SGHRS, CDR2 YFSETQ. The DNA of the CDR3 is TGCGCCAGCTGGGGCGGGGGGAGCTCCTACAATGAGCAGTTCTTC. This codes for CASWGGGSSYNEQFF.

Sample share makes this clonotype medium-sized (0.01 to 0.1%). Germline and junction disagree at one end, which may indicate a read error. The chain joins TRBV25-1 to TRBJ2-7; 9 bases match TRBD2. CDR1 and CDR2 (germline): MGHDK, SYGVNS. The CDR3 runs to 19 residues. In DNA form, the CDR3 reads TGTGCCAGCAGTGAATTGATGAGATCTGGCGGGGGGGCCTCCGACGAGCAGTACTTC. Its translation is CASSELMRSGGGASDEQYF.

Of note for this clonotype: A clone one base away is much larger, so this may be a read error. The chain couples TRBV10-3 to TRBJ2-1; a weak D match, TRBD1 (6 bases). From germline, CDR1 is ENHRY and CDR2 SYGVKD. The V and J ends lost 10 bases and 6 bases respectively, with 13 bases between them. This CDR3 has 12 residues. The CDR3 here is CATRDIRNEQFF. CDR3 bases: TGTGCCACCCGGGACATCCGCAATGAGCAGTTCTTC.

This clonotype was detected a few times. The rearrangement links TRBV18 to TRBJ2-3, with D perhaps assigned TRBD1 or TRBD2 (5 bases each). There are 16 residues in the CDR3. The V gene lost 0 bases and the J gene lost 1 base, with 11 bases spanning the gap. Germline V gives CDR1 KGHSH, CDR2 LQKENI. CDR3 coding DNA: TGTGCCAGCTCACCACCGGGACCCCAGCGCACAGATACGCAGTATTTT. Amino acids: CASSPPGPQRTDTQYF.

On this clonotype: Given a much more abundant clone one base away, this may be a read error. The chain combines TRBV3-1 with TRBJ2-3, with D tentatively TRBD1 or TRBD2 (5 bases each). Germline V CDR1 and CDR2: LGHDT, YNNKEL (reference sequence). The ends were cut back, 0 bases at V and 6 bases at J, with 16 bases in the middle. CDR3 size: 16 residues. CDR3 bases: TGTGCCAGCAGCCAAGATTCCGGGACGAGAGCGGATACGCAGTATTTT. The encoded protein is CASSQDSGTRADTQYF.

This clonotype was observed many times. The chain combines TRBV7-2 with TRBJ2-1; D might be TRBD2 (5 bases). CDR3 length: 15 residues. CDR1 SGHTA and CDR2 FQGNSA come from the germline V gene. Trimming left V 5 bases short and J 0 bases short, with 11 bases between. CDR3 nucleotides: TGTGCCAGCAGCCAAAAGCGGTACTCCTACAATGAGCAGTTCTTC. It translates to CASSQKRYSYNEQFF. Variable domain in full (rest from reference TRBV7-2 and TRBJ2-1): GAGVSQSPSNKVTEKGKDVELRCDPISGHTALYWYRQSLGQGLEFLIYFQGNSAPDKSGLPSDRFSAERTGGSVSTLTIQRTQQEDSAVYLCASSQKRYSYNEQFFGPGTRLTVL.